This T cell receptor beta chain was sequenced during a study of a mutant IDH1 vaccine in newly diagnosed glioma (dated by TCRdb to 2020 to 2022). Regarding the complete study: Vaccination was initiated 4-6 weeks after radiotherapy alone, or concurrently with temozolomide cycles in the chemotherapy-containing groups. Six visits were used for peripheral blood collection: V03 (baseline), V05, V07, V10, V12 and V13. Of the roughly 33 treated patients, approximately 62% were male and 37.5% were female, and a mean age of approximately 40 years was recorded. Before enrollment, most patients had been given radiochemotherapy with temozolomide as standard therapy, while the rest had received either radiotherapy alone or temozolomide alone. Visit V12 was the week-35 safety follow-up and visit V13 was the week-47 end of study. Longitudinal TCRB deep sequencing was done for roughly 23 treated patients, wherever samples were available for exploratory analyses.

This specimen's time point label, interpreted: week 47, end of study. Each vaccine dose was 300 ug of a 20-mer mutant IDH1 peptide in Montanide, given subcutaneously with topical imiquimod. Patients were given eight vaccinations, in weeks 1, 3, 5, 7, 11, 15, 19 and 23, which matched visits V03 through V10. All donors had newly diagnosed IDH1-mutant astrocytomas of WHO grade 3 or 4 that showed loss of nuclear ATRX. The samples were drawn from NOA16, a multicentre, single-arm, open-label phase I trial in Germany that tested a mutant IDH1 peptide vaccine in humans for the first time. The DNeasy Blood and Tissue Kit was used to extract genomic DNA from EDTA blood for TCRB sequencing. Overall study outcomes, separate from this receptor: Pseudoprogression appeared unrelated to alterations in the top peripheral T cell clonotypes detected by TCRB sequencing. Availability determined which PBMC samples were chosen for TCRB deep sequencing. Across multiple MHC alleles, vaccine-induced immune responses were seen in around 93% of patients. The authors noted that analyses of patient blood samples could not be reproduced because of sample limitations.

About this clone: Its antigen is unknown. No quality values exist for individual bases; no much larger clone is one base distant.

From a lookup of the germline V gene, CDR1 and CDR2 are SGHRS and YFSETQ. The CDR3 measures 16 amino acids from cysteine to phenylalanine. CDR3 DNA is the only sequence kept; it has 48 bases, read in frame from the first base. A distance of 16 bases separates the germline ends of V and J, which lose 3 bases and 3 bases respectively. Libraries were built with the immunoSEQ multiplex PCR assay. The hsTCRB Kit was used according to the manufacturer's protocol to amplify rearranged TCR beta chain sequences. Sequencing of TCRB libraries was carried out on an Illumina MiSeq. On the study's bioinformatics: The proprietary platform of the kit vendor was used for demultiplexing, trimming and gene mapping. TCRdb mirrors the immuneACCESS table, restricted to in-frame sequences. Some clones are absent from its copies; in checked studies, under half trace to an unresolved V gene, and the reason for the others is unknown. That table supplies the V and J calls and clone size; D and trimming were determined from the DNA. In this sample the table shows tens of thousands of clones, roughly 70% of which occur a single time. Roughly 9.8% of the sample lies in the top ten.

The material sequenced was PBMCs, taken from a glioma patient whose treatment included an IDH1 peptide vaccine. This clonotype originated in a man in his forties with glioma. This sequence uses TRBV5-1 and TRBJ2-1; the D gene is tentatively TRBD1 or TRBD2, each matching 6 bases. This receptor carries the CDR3 CASSWGKGGLYNEQFF. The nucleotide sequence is TGCGCCAGCAGCTGGGGGAAGGGGGGCCTCTACAATGAGCAGTTCTTC.